The clone carrying this T cell receptor beta chain is medium-sized by share. The antigen remains undetermined. The treatment here: randomized to nivolumab then ipilimumab (arm A) or the reverse (arm B). Patients had received no earlier DNA-damaging chemotherapy. The sample belongs to a study of sequential checkpoint blockade in melanoma. Turning to the study itself: Both treatment sequences were followed by maintenance nivolumab. TCRβ was sequenced from DNA of about 94 pretreatment tumors.

The protocol was immunoSEQ multiplex PCR, while the TCRdb copy is restricted to in-frame clones and leaves out a portion. This table has 37,000 or so clones, roughly a third appearing once. Notes on the study in general: In arm A, pretreatment tumor clonality was associated with response.

Between the trimmed V and J ends, which lost 6 bases and 2 bases, there was a span of 10 bases. CDR3 length: 13 residues. Looked up from germline, CDR1 is LNHDA and CDR2 is SQIVND (reference sequence). The sample was tumor tissue (inferred from file names), taken from a patient given nivolumab and ipilimumab in sequence. This clonotype was sampled from a human donor with melanoma. This chain links TRBV19 with TRBJ1-1, with a possible D match to TRBD1 (5 bases). The CDR3: CASSMGRNTEAFF. DNA for the CDR3: TGTGCCAGTAGCATGGGACGAAACACTGAAGCTTTCTTT. Combining the CDR3 with reference TRBV19 and TRBJ1-1 gives the whole variable domain DGGITQSPKYLFRKEGQNVTLSCEQNLNHDAMYWYRQDPGQGLRLIYYSQIVNDFQKGDIAEGYSVSREKKESFPLTVTSAQKNPTAFYLCASSMGRNTEAFFGQGTRLTVV.